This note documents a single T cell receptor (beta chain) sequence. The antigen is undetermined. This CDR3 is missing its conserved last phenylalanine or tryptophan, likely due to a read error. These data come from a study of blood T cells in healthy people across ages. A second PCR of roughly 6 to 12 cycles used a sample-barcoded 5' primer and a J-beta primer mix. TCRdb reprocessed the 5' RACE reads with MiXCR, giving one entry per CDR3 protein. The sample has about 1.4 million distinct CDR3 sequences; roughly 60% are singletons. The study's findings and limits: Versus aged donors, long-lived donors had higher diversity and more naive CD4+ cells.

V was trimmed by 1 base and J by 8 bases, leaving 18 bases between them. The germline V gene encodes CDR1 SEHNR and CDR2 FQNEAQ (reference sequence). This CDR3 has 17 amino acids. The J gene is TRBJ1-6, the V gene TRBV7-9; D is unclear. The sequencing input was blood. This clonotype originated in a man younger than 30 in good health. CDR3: CASSLVVSPSGHSPLHS. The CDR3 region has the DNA TGTGCCAGCAGCTTAGTAGTCTCGCCGTCGGGCCATTCACCCCTCCACTCT.